Below, 17 T cell receptor beta chains from the same sample are listed, as sequenced in a study of T cells in Graves' hyperthyroidism and ophthalmopathy (dated by TCRdb to between 2019 and 2020). The library was made by multiplex PCR. TCRdb names Illumina HiSeq 2000 as the instrument used. TCR beta CDR3 regions were amplified from RNA transcripts. For the first round of RT-PCR on the TCR CDR3, the HTBI primer set was used together with the Qiagen OneStep RT-PCR kit. TCRdb's own reprocessing of the public reads used fastp at Q25 and MiXCR and kept productive beta chains. Every entry covers one CDR3 protein and lists the most common genes and DNA from its rows. The sample data list about 600,000 distinct CDR3 sequences, and around 16% of these were observed just once. Of the sample, less than 3.5% falls within the top ten clones. What was sequenced was blood. These receptors came from a middle-aged woman with Graves' ophthalmopathy.

This clonotype was detected many times. The CDR3 DNA is TGTGCCAGCAGCTTAGATGATCGGCTCTACTACTACGAGCAGTACTTC. Its protein is CASSLDDRLYYYEQYF. This chain uses TRBV11-2 with TRBJ2-7; D gene ambiguous. CDR1 SGHAT and CDR2 FQNNGV come from the germline V gene. CDR3 size: 16 residues. Trimming cost V 0 bases and J 3 bases, with 15 bases left between them.

This clonotype was found many times. V gene TRBV5-5 combines with J gene TRBJ2-1; unclear D gene. This CDR3 comprises 15 residues. The V gene's germline CDR1 is SGHKS and CDR2 YYEKEE (reference sequence). Trimming cost V 1 base and J 0 bases, with 8 bases left between them. For the CDR3, the DNA is TGTGCCAGCAGCTTGCACTTGACCTCCTACAATGAGCAGTTCTTC. Its protein is CASSLHLTSYNEQFF.

This clonotype showed up many times. This chain links TRBV11-2 with TRBJ1-1; 10 nucleotides agree with TRBD1. Germline V gene sequence: CDR1 SGHAT, CDR2 FQNNGV. The CDR3 has 15 residues. The trim removed 6 bases at V and 3 bases at J, leaving 7 bases unmatched. CDR3 loop: CASRRPGTGDTEAFF. For the CDR3, the DNA is TGTGCCAGCAGAAGACCCGGGACAGGGGACACTGAAGCTTTCTTT. Together with reference TRBV11-2 and TRBJ1-1, the CDR3 gives the full variable domain: EAGVAQSPRYKIIEKRQSVAFWCNPISGHATLYWYQQILGQGPKLLIQFQNNGVVDDSQLPKDRFSAERLKGVDSTLKIQPAKLEDSAVYLCASRRPGTGDTEAFFGQGTRLTVV.

In this sample, this clonotype turned up a few times. The chain joins TRBV5-1 to TRBJ2-5; possibly TRBD2 for D (5 bases). Germline CDR1 SGHRS, CDR2 YFSETQ. This CDR3 comprises 13 residues. V was trimmed by 1 base and J by 6 bases, leaving 10 bases between them. In DNA, the CDR3 is TGCGCCAGCAGCTTGAGTGGGAGAAAGACCCAGTACTTC. Translated: CASSLSGRKTQYF.

This chain uses TRBV9 with TRBJ2-6; D is ambiguous. V lost 0 bases, J lost 3 bases, and 1 base lay in between. Looked up from germline, CDR1 is SGDLS and CDR2 is YYNGEE. The CDR3 contains 13 residues. CDR3 DNA sequence: TGTGCCAGCAGCGTAGGTGGGGCCAACGTCCTGACTTTC. The encoded protein is CASSVGGANVLTF.

This clonotype was found many times. The gene calls are TRBV28 and TRBJ1-3; D perhaps matches TRBD1 (6 bases). Germline loops: CDR1 MDHEN, CDR2 SYDVKM. The length of the CDR3 is 15 residues. Trimming took 1 base from V and 3 from J, leaving 10 bases between them. CDR3 sequence reads: CASSLSRQVGNTIYF. In DNA form, the CDR3 reads TGTGCCAGCAGTTTATCTCGACAGGTTGGAAACACCATATATTTT.

This clonotype has at least ten counts. The J gene is TRBJ2-3, the V gene TRBV3-1, with 7 bases lining up with TRBD1. J was trimmed by 1 base and V by 1 base; bases with no gene match: 8. From germline, CDR1 is LGHDT and CDR2 YNNKEL (reference sequence). There are 17 residues in the CDR3. The CDR3 reads CASSQGTGVYGTDTQYF. CDR3 sequence (DNA): TGTGCCAGCAGCCAAGGTACAGGGGTATATGGCACAGATACGCAGTATTTT.

This clonotype was counted ten times or more. The chain employs TRBV6-5 and TRBJ1-4, with 9 bases aligning to TRBD1. The length of the CDR3 is 14 residues. The V gene's germline CDR1 is MNHEY and CDR2 SVGAGI. With V trimmed by 0 bases and J by 7 bases, 0 bases remained unmatched. For the CDR3, the DNA is TGTGCCAGCAGTTACTCGGGACAGGGTGAAAAACTGTTTTTT. Residues: CASSYSGQGEKLFF.

V usage is TRBV24-1 and J usage is TRBJ2-1, with 15 bases that match TRBD2. The CDR3 runs to 16 residues. From germline, CDR1 is KGHDR and CDR2 SFDVKD. After removal of 5 bases from V and 9 bases from J, the junction contained 7 bases not matched to a gene. CDR3 sequence: CATSAMGTSGRSEQFF. CDR3 nucleotides: TGTGCCACCAGTGCCATGGGGACTAGCGGGAGGAGTGAGCAGTTCTTC.

This clonotype was seen many times. The chain uses TRBV11-1 and TRBJ2-3; D perhaps matches TRBD2 (6 bases). CDR1 is SGHAT and CDR2 is FQDESV in the germline V gene (reference sequence). The V gene lost 3 bases and the J gene lost 2 bases, with 15 bases spanning the gap. CDR3 length equals 16 residues. The CDR3 loop is CASSFRDSINTDTQYF. The CDR3 DNA reads as TGTGCCAGCAGCTTCAGGGACTCGATAAACACAGATACGCAGTATTTT.

This clonotype was seen ten or more times. The chain uses TRBV5-6 and TRBJ2-3; D may be TRBD2 (5 bases). The CDR3 spans 16 residues. Per germline, CDR1 SGHDT and CDR2 YYEEEE. The ends were cut back, 2 bases at V and 0 bases at J, with 13 bases in the middle. The DNA for the CDR3 is TGTGCCAGCAGCTTAGAGTTAGCGTATAGCACAGATACGCAGTATTTT. This codes for CASSLELAYSTDTQYF.

This clonotype was counted at least ten times. The chain links TRBV3-1 to TRBJ2-1; maybe TRBD2 (5 bases). This CDR3 has 14 residues. Germline loops: CDR1 LGHDT, CDR2 YNNKEL (reference sequence). Trimming removed 1 base at V and 5 bases at J, with 9 bases between. The DNA for the CDR3 is TGTGCCAGCAGCCAAGGTCTAGCCAACAATGAGCAGTTCTTC. Amino acid sequence: CASSQGLANNEQFF.

This clonotype was seen more than once but under ten times. The rearrangement links TRBV9 to TRBJ1-1; no firm D call. There are 16 residues in the CDR3. Between the trimmed V and J ends, which lost 5 bases and 3 bases, there was a span of 20 bases. Germline V gene sequence: CDR1 SGDLS, CDR2 YYNGEE. In nucleotides, the CDR3 is TGTGCCAGCAGTCCAACTACGGGAGGTGTGGACACTGAAGCTTTCTTT. Amino acids: CASSPTTGGVDTEAFF.

In this sample, this clonotype turned up many times. This sequence joins TRBV5-1 and TRBJ2-7; TRBD1 agrees at 12 bases. Germline assignment: CDR1 SGHRS and CDR2 YFSETQ. V gave up 4 bases and J gave up 10 bases; unmatched junction bases: 9. There are 14 residues in the CDR3. CDR3 coding DNA: TGCGCCAGCAGCATCCGGGACAGGGGGCTAGGACAGTACTTC. Translation gives CASSIRDRGLGQYF. Based on the CDR3 plus reference TRBV5-1 and TRBJ2-7, the full variable domain is KAGVTQTPRYLIKTRGQQVTLSCSPISGHRSVSWYQQTPGQGLQFLFEYFSETQRNKGNFPGRFSGRQFSNSRSEMNVSTLELGDSALYLCASSIRDRGLGQYFGPGTRLTVT.

This clonotype has more than one count but fewer than ten. The V call is TRBV27, the J call TRBJ2-1; no firm D call. CDR1 and CDR2 from the germline V gene are MNHEY and SMNVEV (reference sequence). This CDR3 contains 16 residues. The V end lost 5 bases, the J end lost 0 bases, and 14 bases lay between the germline ends. This chain's CDR3 is CASSPDTESSYNEQFF. Here the CDR3 DNA reads TGTGCCAGCAGTCCCGACACCGAAAGCTCCTACAATGAGCAGTTCTTC.

A few counts support this clonotype. The chain has TRBV2 and TRBJ2-7; a weak D match, TRBD2 (7 bases). The CDR3 loop spans 17 amino acids. The V gene's germline CDR1 is SNHLY and CDR2 FYNNEI. Trimming left V 0 bases short and J 0 bases short, with 15 bases between. DNA of the CDR3: TGTGCCAGCAGTGAAGCAGTGAGGGGGGGGAGCTCCTACGAGCAGTACTTC. Translation: CASSEAVRGGSSYEQYF. Complete variable domain (other parts from reference TRBV2 and TRBJ2-7): EPEVTQTPSHQVTQMGQEVILRCVPISNHLYFYWYRQILGQKVEFLVSFYNNEISEKSEIFDDQFSVERPDGSNFTLKIRSTKLEDSAMYFCASSEAVRGGSSYEQYFGPGTRLTVT.

The genes are TRBV11-2 and TRBJ2-7; the D gene is possibly TRBD2 (6 bases). Germline V gene data show CDR1 as SGHAT and CDR2 as FQNNGV. The V and J ends lost 0 bases and 3 bases respectively, with 9 bases between them. The CDR3 extends over 14 amino acids. DNA for the CDR3: TGTGCCAGCAGCTTAGAGGCGGGGAACTACGAGCAGTACTTC. Its translation: CASSLEAGNYEQYF.